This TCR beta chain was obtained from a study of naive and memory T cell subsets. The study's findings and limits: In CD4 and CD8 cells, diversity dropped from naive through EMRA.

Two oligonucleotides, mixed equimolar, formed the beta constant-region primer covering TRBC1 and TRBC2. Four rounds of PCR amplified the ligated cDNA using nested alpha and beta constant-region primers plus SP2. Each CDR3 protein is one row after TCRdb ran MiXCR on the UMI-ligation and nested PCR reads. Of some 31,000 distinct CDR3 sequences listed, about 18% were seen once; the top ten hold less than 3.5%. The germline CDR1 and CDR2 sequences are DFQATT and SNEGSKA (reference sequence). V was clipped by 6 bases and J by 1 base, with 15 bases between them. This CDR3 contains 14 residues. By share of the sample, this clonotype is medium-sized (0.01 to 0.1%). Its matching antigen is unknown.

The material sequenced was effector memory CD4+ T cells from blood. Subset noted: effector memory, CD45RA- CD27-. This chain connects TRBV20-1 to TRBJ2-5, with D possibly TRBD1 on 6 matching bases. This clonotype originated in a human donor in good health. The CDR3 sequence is CSAPPGHLQETQYF. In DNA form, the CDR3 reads TGCAGTGCCCCACCGGGACACCTCCAAGAGACCCAGTACTTC.